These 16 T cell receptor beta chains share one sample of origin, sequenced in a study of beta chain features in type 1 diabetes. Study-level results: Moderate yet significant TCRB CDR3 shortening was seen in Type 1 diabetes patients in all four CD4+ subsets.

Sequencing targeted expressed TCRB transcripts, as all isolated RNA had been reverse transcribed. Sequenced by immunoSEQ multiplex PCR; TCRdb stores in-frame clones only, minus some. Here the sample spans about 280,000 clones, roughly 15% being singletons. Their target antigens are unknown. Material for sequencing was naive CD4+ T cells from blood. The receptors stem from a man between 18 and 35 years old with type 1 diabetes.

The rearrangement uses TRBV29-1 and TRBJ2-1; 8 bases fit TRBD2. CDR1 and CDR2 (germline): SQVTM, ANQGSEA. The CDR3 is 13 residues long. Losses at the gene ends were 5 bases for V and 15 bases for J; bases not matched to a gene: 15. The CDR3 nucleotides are TGCAGCGTTTTTGGACTAGCTGCGGCAATACGGTTCTTC. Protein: CSVFGLAAAIRFF.

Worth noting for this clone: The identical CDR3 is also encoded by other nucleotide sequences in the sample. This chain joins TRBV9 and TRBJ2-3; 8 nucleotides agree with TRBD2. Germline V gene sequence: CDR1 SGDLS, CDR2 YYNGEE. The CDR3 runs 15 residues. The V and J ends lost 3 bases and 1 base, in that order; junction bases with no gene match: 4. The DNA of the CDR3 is TGTGCCAGCAGCGCAACTAGCGGTGGCACAGATACGCAGTATTTT. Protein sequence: CASSATSGGTDTQYF.

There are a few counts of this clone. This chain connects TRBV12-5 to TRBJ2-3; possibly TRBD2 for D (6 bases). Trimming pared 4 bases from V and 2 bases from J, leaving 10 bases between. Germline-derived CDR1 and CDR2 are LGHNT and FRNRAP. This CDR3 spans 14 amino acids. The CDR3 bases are TGTGCTAGTGGTTGGGGGGTTTCCACAGATACGCAGTATTTT. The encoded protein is CASGWGVSTDTQYF.

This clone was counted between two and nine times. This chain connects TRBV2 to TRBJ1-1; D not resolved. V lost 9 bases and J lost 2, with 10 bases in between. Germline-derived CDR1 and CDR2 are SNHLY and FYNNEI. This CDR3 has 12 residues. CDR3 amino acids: CARSGVNTEAFF. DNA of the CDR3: TGTGCCAGGTCCGGAGTCAACACTGAAGCTTTCTTT.

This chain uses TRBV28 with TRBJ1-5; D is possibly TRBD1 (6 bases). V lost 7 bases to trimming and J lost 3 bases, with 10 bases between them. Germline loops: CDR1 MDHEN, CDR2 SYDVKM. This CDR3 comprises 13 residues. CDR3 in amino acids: CASTTGSNQPQHF. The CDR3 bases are TGTGCCAGCACCACAGGGTCCAATCAGCCCCAGCATTTT. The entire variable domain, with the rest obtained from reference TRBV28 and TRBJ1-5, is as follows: DVKVTQSSRYLVKRTGEKVFLECVQDMDHENMFWYRQDPGLGLRLIYFSYDVKMKEKGDIPEGYSVSREKKERFSLILESASTNQTSMYLCASTTGSNQPQHFGDGTRLSIL.

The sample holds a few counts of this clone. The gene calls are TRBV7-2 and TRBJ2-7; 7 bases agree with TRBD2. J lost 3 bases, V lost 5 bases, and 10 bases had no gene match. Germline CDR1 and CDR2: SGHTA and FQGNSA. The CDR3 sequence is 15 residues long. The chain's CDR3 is CASSLLRGYSYEQYF. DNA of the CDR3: TGTGCCAGCAGCCTCCTGCGGGGGTACAGCTACGAGCAGTACTTC.

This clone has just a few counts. CDR3 DNA: TGTGCCTGGTCGATGAGAGCGTCCGACTACGAGCAGTACTTC. This codes for CAWSMRASDYEQYF. The gene calls are TRBV30 and TRBJ2-7; unclear D gene. Germline CDR1 reads GTSNPN; CDR2 reads SVGIG (reference sequence). The CDR3 consists of 14 residues. Trimming took 5 bases from V and 3 from J, leaving 17 bases between them.

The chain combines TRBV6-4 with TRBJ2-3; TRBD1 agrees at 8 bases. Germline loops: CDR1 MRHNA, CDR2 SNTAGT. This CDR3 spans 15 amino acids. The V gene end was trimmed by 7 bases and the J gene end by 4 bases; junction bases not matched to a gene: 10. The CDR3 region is CASKTGEGESDTQYF. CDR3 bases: TGTGCCAGCAAGACAGGGGAAGGGGAGTCAGATACGCAGTATTTT.

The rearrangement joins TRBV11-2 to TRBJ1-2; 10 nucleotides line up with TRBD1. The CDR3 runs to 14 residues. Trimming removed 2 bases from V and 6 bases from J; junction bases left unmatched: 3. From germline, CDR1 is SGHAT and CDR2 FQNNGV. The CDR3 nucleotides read TGTGCCAGCAGCTTAATGGGACAGGGGAATGGCTACACCTTC. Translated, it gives CASSLMGQGNGYTF.

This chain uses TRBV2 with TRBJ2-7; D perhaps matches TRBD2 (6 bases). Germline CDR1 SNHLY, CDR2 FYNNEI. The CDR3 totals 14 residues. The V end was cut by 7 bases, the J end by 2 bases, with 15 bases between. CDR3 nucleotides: TGTGCCAGCACCGAGGGAGGACCCGCCTACGAGCAGTACTTC. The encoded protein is CASTEGGPAYEQYF. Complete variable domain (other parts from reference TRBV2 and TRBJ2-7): EPEVTQTPSHQVTQMGQEVILRCVPISNHLYFYWYRQILGQKVEFLVSFYNNEISEKSEIFDDQFSVERPDGSNFTLKIRSTKLEDSAMYFCASTEGGPAYEQYFGPGTRLTVT.

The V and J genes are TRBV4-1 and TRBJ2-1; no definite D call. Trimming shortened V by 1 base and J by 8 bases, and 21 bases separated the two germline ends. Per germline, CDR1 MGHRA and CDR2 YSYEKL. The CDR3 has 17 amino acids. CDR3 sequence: CASSQVSVPLIPYEQFF. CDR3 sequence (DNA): TGCGCCAGCAGCCAAGTAAGCGTCCCCCTCATTCCGTATGAGCAGTTCTTC.

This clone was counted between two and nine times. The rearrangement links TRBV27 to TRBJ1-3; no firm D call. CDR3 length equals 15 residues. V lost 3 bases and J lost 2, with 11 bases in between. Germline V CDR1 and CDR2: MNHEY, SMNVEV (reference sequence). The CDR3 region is CASSFRGVAGNTIYF. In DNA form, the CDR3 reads TGTGCCAGCAGTTTCCGCGGCGTAGCTGGAAACACCATATATTTT.

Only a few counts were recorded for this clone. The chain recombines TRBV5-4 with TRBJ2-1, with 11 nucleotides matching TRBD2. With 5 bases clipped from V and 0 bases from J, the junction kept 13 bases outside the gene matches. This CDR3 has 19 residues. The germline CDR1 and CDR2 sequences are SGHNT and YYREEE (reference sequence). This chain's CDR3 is CASRKLAGVNRDSYNEQFF. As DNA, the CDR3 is TGTGCCAGCAGAAAACTAGCGGGAGTAAATCGGGACTCCTACAATGAGCAGTTCTTC.

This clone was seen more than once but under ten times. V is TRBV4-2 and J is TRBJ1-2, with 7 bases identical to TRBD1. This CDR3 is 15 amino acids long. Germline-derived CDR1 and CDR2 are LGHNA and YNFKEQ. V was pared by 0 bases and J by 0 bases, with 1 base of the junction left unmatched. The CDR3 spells CASSQEGQPNYGYTF. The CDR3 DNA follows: TGTGCCAGCAGCCAAGAGGGACAGCCTAACTATGGCTACACCTTC.

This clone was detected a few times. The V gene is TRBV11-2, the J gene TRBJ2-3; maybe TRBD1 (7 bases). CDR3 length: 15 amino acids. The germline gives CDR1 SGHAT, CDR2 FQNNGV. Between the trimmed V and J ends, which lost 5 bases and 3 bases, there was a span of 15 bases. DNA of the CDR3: TGTGCCAGCAGCCTACCAGGGGGGACGACAGATACGCAGTATTTT. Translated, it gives CASSLPGGTTDTQYF.

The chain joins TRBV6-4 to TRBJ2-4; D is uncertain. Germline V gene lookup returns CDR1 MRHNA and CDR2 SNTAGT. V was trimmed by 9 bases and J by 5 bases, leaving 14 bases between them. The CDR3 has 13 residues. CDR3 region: CASSQSTENIQYF. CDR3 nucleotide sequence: TGTGCCAGTTCTCAGTCTACAGAAAACATTCAGTACTTC.